This T cell receptor beta chain was captured by sequencing in a study of cytomegalovirus exposure and HLA in healthy donors (dated by TCRdb to the late 2010s). Broadly, across the study: The approximately 710 repertoires of the first cohort and the approximately 130 validation repertoires were produced on the same platform, according to a later analysis. A separate validation cohort of roughly 110 different subjects was used in addition to the 666-subject first cohort. The study was designed to test whether signatures of past pathogen exposure could be identified by cataloging public T cell receptors. To predict cytomegalovirus infection status, the study combined high-throughput TCR immunosequencing, statistical association of individual TCRs with disease status, and machine learning. Broad study findings and their caveats: The validation cohort had no HLA typing available for a later analysis, so co-occurrence within that cohort was assessed over all 120 or so repertoires. A later analysis found that TCRs clustered in the first cohort also tended to co-occur in the roughly 120 validation repertoires, with approximately 94% of cluster scores above 0. In the study, roughly 160 TCR beta chains were listed as associated with cytomegalovirus. The classifier was reported to diagnose cytomegalovirus status with high specificity and sensitivity in both the original cohort and the validation cohort. Most TCR sequences were seen in very few donors, while some public TCRs were found in many individuals. The authors suggested that the approach could potentially be generalized to other disease states and immunological phenotypes. In vitro tests confirmed that a few of the cytomegalovirus-associated TCR beta chains recognize cytomegalovirus antigens.

Points on this clone: Its antigen remains undetermined. No clone much larger than this one lies a single base away; base qualities are absent.

Separate from the roughly 660-subject first cohort, the validation cohort of 120 subjects was the group to which the donors belonged. Library generation was performed with the immunoSEQ multiplex PCR assay. Processing in the source paper ran as follows. A statistical classification framework was developed to diagnose cytomegalovirus status using the catalog of TCR beta chain sequences. TCRdb took this table from immuneACCESS and kept in-frame rearrangements with V and J called. Such tables lack part of the clones; where checked against another copy, unresolved V genes explain under half of the gap, and the rest is unexplained. The DNA was the basis for D and trimming; V, J and clone size are from that table. This sample holds about 160,000 clones; approximately 96% were observed only once. 0.89% of the sample rests with the top ten. Taken from the germline V gene, the CDR1 and CDR2 loops are SGHRS and YFSETQ. V loses 0 bases at its end and J loses 8 bases; junction bases beyond the gene matches: 2. The CDR3 runs 13 residues from the cysteine to the phenylalanine. Here the CDR3 DNA is all that survives: 39 bases in frame from base 1.

The V and J segments used are TRBV5-1 and TRBJ2-1; 7 central nucleotides agree with TRBD1. The sample was PBMCs. The source of this sequence is a woman in her late teens or twenties in good health and CMV-seronegative. The CDR3 region: CASSLGDSYEQFF. The DNA sequence is as follows: TGCGCCAGCAGCTTGGGGGACAGTTATGAGCAGTTCTTC. Outside the CDR3, residues come from the reference TRBV5-1 and TRBJ2-1 proteins, so the full variable domain is: KAGVTQTPRYLIKTRGQQVTLSCSPISGHRSVSWYQQTPGQGLQFLFEYFSETQRNKGNFPGRFSGRQFSNSRSEMNVSTLELGDSALYLCASSLGDSYEQFFGPGTRLTVL.